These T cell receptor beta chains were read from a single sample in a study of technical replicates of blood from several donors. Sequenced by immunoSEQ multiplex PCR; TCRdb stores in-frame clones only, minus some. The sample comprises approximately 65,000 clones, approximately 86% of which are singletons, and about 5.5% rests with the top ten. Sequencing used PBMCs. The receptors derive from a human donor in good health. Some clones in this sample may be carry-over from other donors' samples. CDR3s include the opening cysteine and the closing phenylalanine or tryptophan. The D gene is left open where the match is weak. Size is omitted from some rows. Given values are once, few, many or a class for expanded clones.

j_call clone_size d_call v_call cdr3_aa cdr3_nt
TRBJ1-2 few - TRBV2 CASSEWSGYGYTF TGTGCCAGCAGTGAATGGTCAGGCTATGGCTACACCTTC
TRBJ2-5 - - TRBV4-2 CASSQGSQYQETQYF TGTGCCAGCAGCCAAGGCTCCCAGTACCAAGAGACCCAGTACTTC
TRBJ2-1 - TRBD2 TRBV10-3 CAISNSLAGGGSSEQFF TGTGCCATCAGTAACTCGTTAGCGGGGGGCGGTTCTAGTGAGCAGTTCTTC
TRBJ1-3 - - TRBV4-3 CASSQETGLSGNTIYF TGCGCCAGCAGCCAAGAGACAGGTCTCTCTGGAAACACCATATATTTT
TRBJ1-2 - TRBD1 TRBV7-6 CASSPNRGSGYGYTF TGTGCCAGCAGCCCAAACAGGGGGTCGGGCTATGGCTACACCTTC
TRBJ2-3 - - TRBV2 CASLSGVGTDTQYF TGTGCCAGCCTTAGCGGCGTCGGGACAGATACGCAGTATTTT
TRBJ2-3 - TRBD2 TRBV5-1 CASSQSGSQDTQYF TGCGCCAGCAGCCAGAGCGGGAGTCAAGATACGCAGTATTTT
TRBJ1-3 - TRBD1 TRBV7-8 CASSWTGSGNTIYF TGTGCCAGCAGCTGGACAGGGTCCGGAAACACCATATATTTT
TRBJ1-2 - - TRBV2 CASSASYGYTF TGTGCCAGCAGTGCGTCCTATGGCTACACCTTC
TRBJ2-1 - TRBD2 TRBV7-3 CASSLRREGVQSEQFF TGTGCCAGCAGCTTAAGGCGGGAGGGGGTACAATCTGAGCAGTTCTTC
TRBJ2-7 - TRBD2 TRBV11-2 CASSLGVAGESSYEQYF TGTGCCAGCAGCTTAGGGGTAGCGGGGGAGAGCTCCTACGAGCAGTACTTC
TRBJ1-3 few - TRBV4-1 CASSQAGTPSGNTIYF TGCGCCAGCAGCCAAGCAGGGACACCCTCTGGAAACACCATATATTTT
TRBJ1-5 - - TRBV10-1 CASSDWRISNQPQHF TGCGCCAGCAGTGACTGGAGGATAAGCAATCAGCCCCAGCATTTT
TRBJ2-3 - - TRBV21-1 CASRDRDSTDTQYF TGTGCCAGCAGAGACAGGGATAGCACAGATACGCAGTATTTT